This T cell receptor beta chain was recovered during a study of cytomegalovirus exposure and HLA in healthy donors. Study-wide results and caveats: Later, an analysis showed that TCR beta chains associated with HLA were more clonally expanded than others that were equally common. As a later analysis showed, a missense DCLRE1C variant was linked to trimming of TCR beta V- and J-genes.

PCR employed 60 Vbeta and 13 Jbeta primers. Repertoires were generated with immunoSEQ multiplex PCR, while TCRdb's copy carries only in-frame clones and drops some. The repertoire holds some 190,000 clones, with around 78% as singletons. For this clone: What it binds is unknown.

CDR3 length equals 12 residues. V dropped 2 bases and J dropped 7 bases, with 6 bases sitting between them. Germline lookup yields CDR1 MNHEY and CDR2 SVGAGI. Material: PBMCs. The rearrangement uses TRBV6-5 and TRBJ1-5, with D maybe TRBD1 (6 bases). The source is a man between 18 and 29 years old in good health and CMV-seronegative. CDR3 sequence (DNA): TGTGCCAGCAGTTACGGGGGCCAGCCCCAGCATTTT. This codes for CASSYGGQPQHF.